This T cell receptor beta chain appears in the sequencing data of a study of cytomegalovirus exposure and HLA in healthy donors. TCRdb's table, derived via immunoSEQ multiplex PCR, lists solely in-frame clones and lacks some. The sample lists 97,000 or so clones, roughly nine tenths seen once, with more than 3% in the top ten. With 5 bases removed from V and 8 bases from J, the gap between germline ends came to 14 bases. The CDR3 contains 13 residues. Germline CDR1 and CDR2: SGHTA and FQGNSA. Input material: PBMCs. V usage is TRBV7-2 and J usage is TRBJ2-3, with no clear D. The receptor's source is a woman aged 30 to 39 in good health and CMV-seronegative. CDR3 protein: CASSAARLATQYF. CDR3 DNA sequence: TGTGCCAGCAGCGCCGCTAGATTAGCTACGCAGTATTTT.